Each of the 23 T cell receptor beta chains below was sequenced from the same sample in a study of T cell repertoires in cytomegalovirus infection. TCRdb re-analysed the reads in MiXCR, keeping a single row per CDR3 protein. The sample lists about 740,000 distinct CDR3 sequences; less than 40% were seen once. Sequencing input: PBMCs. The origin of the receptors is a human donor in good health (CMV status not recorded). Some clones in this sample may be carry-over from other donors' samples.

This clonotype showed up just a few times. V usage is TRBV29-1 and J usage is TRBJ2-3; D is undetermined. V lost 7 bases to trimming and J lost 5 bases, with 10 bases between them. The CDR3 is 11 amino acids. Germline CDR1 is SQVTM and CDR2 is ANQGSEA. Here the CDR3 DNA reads TGCAGCGCCAAATTCCGAGATACGCAGTATTTT. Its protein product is CSAKFRDTQYF.

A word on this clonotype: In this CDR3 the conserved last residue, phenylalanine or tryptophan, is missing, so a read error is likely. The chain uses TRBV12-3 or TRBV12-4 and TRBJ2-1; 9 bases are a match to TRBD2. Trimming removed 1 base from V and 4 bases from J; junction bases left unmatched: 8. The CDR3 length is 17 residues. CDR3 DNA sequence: TGTGCCAGCAGTTTAGTGCGAGCTAGCGGGGCTTACAATGAGCAGTTCTTA. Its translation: CASSLVRASGAYNEQFL.

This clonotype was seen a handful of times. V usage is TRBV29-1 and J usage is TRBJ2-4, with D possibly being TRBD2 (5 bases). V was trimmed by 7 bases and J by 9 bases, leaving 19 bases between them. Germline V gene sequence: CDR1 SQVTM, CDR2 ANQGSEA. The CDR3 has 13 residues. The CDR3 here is CSGREGANSIQYF. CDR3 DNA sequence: TGCAGCGGCCGAGAGGGCGCTAACTCCATTCAGTACTTC.

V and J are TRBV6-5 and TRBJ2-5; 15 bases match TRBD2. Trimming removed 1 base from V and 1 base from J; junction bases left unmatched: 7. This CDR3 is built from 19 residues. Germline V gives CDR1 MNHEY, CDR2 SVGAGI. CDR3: CASSYLGLAGGPSQETQYF. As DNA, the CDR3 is TGTGCCAGCAGTTACTTGGGACTAGCGGGAGGCCCCAGCCAAGAGACCCAGTACTTC.

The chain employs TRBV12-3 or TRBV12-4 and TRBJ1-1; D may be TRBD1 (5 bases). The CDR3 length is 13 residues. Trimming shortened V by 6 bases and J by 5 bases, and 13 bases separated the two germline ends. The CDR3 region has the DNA TGTGCCAGCAGGTTTAGGGGAAAAACTGAAGCTTTCTTT. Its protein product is CASRFRGKTEAFF.

The CDR3 region is CASSPLLGSNSPLHF. CDR3 nucleotides: TGTGCCAGCAGTCCCCTATTGGGTTCCAATTCACCCCTCCACTTT. The chain links TRBV28 to TRBJ1-6; D ambiguous. The V gene's germline CDR1 is MDHEN and CDR2 SYDVKM. Trimming stripped 5 bases from V and 7 bases from J, with 15 bases between. The CDR3 has 15 amino acids.

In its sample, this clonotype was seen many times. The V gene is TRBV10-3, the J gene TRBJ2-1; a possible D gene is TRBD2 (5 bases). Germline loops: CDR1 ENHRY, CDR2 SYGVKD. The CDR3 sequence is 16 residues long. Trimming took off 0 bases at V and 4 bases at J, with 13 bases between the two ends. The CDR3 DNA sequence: TGTGCCATCAGTGAGTCGAGCACTAGTCGGTACAATGAGCAGTTCTTC. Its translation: CAISESSTSRYNEQFF.

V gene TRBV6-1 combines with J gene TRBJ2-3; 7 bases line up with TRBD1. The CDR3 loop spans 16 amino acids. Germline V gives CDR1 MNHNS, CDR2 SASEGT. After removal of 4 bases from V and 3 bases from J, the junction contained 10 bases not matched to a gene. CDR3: CASSGSTGSGTDTQYF. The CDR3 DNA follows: TGTGCCAGCAGTGGGTCGACAGGGAGTGGGACAGATACGCAGTATTTT.

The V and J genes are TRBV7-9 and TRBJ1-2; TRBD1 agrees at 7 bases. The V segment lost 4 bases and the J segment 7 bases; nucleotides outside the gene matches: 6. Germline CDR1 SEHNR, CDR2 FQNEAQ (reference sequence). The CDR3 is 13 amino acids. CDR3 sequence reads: CASSSGTVSGYTF. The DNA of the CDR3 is TGTGCCAGCAGCTCCGGGACAGTGAGTGGCTACACCTTC. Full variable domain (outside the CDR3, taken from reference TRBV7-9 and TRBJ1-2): DTGVSQNPRHKITKRGQNVTFRCDPISEHNRLYWYRQTLGQGPEFLTYFQNEAQLEKSRLLSDRFSAERPKGSFSTLEIQRTEQGDSAMYLCASSSGTVSGYTFGSGTRLTVV.

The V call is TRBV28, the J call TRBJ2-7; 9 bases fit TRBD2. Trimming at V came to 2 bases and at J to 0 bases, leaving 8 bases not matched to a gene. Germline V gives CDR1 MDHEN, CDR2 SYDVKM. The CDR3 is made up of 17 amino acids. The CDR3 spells CASSLARLADSSYEQYF. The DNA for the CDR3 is TGTGCCAGCAGTTTAGCTCGACTAGCGGACAGCTCCTACGAGCAGTACTTC.

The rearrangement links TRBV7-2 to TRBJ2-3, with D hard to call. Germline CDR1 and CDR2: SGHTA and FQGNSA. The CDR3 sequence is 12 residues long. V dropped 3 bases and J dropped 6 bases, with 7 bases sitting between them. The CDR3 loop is CASSFRVDTQYF. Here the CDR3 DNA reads TGTGCCAGCAGCTTTAGGGTGGATACGCAGTATTTT.

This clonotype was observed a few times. CDR3 protein: CASSLDVGGASSYNEQFF. The CDR3 bases are TGTGCCAGCAGCTTAGATGTAGGGGGGGCGAGCTCCTACAATGAGCAGTTCTTC. The V call is TRBV11-2, the J call TRBJ2-1, with TRBD2 as a possible D gene (7 bases). CDR1 is SGHAT and CDR2 is FQNNGV in the germline V gene. V lost 0 bases, J lost 0 bases, and 15 bases lay in between. The CDR3 sequence is 18 residues long.

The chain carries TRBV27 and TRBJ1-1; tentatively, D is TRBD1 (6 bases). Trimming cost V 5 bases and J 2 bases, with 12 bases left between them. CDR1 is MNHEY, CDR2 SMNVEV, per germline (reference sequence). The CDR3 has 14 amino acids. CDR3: CASSKGGANTEAFF. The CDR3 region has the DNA TGTGCCAGCAGTAAGGGGGGAGCAAACACTGAAGCTTTCTTT.

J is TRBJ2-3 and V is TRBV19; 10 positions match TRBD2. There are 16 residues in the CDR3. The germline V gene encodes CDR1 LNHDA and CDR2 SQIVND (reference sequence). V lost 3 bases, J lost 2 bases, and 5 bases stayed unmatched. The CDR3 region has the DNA TGTGCCAGTAGTATGATAGCGGGGGGTATCACAGATACGCAGTATTTT. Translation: CASSMIAGGITDTQYF.

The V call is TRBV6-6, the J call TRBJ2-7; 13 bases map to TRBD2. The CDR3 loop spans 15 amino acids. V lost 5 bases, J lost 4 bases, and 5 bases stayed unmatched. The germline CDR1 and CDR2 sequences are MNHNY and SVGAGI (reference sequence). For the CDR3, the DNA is TGTGCCAGCAGTCGCTGGACTAGCGGGAGTTACGAGCAGTACTTC. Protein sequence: CASSRWTSGSYEQYF.

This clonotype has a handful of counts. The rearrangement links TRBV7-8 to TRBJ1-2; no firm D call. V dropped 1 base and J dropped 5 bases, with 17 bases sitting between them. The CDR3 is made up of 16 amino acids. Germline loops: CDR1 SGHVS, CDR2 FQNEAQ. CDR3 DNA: TGTGCCAGCAGCTTAGGGCGGGATGGCAGCCGATATGGCTACACCTTC. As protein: CASSLGRDGSRYGYTF.

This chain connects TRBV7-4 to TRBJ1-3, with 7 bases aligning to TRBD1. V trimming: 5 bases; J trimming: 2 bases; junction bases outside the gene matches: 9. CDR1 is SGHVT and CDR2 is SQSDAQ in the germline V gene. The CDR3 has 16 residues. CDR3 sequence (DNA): TGTGCCAGCAGCCCCCGTGACAGGGCACCTGGAAACACCATATATTTT. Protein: CASSPRDRAPGNTIYF.

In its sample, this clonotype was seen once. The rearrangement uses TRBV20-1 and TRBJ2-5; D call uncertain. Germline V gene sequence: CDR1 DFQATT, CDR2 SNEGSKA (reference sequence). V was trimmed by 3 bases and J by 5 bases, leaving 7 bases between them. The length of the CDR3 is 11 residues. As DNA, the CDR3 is TGCAGTGCTAGTCCCTCCGAGACCCAGTACTTC. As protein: CSASPSETQYF.

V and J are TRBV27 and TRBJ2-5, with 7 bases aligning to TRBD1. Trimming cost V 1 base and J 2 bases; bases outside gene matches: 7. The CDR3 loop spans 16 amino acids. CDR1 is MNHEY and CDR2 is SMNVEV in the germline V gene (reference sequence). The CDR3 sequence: CASSLFPWDRQETQYF. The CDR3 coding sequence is TGTGCCAGCAGTTTATTCCCTTGGGACAGACAAGAGACCCAGTACTTC.

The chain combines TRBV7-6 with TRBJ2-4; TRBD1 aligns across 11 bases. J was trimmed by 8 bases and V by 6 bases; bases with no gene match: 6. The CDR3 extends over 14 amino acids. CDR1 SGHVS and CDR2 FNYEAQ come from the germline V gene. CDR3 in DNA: TGTGCCAGCAGTTCTCCGGGACAGGGGGACATTCAGTACTTC. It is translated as CASSSPGQGDIQYF.

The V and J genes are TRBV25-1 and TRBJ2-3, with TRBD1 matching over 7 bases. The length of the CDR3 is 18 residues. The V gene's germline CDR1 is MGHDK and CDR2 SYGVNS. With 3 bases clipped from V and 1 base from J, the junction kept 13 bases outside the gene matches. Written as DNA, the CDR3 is TGTGCCAGCAGTGATCCCCCTCCAGGGGGATTGGGCACAGATACGCAGTATTTT. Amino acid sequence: CASSDPPPGGLGTDTQYF.

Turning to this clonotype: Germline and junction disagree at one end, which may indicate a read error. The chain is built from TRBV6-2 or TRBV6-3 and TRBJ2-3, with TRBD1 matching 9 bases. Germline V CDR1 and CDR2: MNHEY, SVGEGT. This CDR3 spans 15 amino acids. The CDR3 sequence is CASSLRTGATETQYF. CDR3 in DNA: TGTGCCAGCAGTCTACGGACAGGGGCAACAGAGACGCAGTATTTT.

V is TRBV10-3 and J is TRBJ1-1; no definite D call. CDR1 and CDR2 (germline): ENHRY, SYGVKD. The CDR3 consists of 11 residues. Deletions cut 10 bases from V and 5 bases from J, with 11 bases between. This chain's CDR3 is CANADGTEAFF. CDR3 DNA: TGTGCCAATGCGGACGGGACTGAAGCTTTCTTT.